Listed here are 2 T cell receptor beta chains from one sample, sequenced in a study of CD8+ T cells in alopecia areata (dated by TCRdb to 2016 to 2019). Receptors were amplified or captured by the immunoSEQ multiplex PCR assay. To provide template for TCR sequencing, every sample had RNA extracted and reverse transcribed into cDNA. The immuneACCESS repertoire file appears here via TCRdb, limited to in-frame rearrangements. These files lack a portion of the clones; in checked studies, under half of the deficit traces to unresolved V genes, and the cause of the others is not known. The sample table lists about 120,000 clones, roughly three fifths of them with a count of one. The ten top clones hold 3% to 4% of the sample. The sample's time point label is to be understood as: around 22 weeks on oral tofacitinib. The treatment or condition label, read with the paper, signifies: oral pan-JAK inhibitor, 5-10 mg twice daily.

This material consisted of CD4+ T cells sorted from blood, taken at week 24, from a patient treated with tofacitinib. These receptor sequences come from a human donor with alopecia areata.

The rearrangement joins TRBV2 to TRBJ2-6; D possibly corresponds to TRBD1 (6 bases). Trimming pared 5 bases from V and 1 base from J, leaving 9 bases between. CDR1 is SNHLY and CDR2 is FYNNEI in the germline V gene. The CDR3 sequence is 15 residues long. CDR3 loop: CASSRQVSGANVLTF. CDR3 nucleotide sequence: TGTGCCAGCAGTCGACAGGTTTCTGGGGCCAACGTCCTGACTTTC.

This clone appeared a single time. The J gene is TRBJ2-5, the V gene TRBV5-6; TRBD1 is a possible D gene (6 bases). V was cut by 4 bases and J by 4 bases, with 11 bases left in between. The CDR3 length is 13 residues. Germline V gives CDR1 SGHDT, CDR2 YYEEEE. Here the CDR3 reads CASSPQGGETQYF. For the CDR3, the DNA is TGTGCCAGCAGCCCACAGGGTGGAGAGACCCAGTACTTC.